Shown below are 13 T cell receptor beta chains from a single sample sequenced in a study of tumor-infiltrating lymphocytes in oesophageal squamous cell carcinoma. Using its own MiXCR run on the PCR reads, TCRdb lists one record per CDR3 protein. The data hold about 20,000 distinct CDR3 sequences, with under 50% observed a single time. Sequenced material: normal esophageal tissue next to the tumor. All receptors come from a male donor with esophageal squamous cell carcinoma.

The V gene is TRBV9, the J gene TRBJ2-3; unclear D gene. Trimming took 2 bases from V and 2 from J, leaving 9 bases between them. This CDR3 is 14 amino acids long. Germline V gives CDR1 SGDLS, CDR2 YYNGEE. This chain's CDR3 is CASSVSGHTDTQYF. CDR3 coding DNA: TGTGCCAGCAGCGTTAGTGGGCACACAGATACGCAGTATTTT. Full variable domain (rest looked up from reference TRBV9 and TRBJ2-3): DSGVTQTPKHLITATGQRVTLRCSPRSGDLSVYWYQQSLDQGLQFLIQYYNGEERAKGNILERFSAQQFPDLHSELNLSSLELGDSALYFCASSVSGHTDTQYFGPGTRLTVL.

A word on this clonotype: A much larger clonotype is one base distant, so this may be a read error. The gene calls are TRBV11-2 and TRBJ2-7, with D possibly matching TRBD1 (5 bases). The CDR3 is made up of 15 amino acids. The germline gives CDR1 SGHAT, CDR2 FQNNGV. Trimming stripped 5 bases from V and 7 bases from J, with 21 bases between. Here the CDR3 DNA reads TGTGCCAGCAGCCCCGACTGGGCTTCGGACAATGAGCAGTACTTC. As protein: CASSPDWASDNEQYF.

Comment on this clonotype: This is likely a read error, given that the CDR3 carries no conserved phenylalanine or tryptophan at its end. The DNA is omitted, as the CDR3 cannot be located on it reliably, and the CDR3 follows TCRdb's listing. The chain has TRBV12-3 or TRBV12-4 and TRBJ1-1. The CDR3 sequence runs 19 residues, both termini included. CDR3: CATADGRLTSGITSSTSAP.

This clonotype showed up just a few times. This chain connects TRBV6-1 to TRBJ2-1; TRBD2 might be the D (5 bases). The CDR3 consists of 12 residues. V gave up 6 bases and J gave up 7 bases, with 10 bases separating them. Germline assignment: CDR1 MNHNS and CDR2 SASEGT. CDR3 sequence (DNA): TGTGCCAGCAGACTAGACACTAATGAGCAGTTCTTC. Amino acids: CASRLDTNEQFF.

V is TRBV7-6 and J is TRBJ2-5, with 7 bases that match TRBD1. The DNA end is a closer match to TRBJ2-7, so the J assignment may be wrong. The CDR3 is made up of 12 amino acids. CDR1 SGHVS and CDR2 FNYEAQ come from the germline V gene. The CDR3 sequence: CASSQTGNEQYF. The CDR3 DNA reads TGTGCCAGCAGCCAGACAGGGAACGAGCAGTACTTC.

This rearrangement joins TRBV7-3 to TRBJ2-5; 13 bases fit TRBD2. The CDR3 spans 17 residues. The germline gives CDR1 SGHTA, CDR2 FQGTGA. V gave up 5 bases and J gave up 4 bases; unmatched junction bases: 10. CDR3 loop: CASSETPGLAGRETQYF. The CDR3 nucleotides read TGTGCCAGCAGCGAAACTCCGGGACTAGCGGGAAGAGAGACCCAGTACTTC.

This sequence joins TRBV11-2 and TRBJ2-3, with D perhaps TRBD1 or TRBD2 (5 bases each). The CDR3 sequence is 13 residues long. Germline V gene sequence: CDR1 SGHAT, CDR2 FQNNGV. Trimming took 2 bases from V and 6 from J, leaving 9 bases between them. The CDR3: CASSLQRGDTQYF. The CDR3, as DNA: TGTGCCAGCAGCTTACAGAGGGGTGATACGCAGTATTTT.

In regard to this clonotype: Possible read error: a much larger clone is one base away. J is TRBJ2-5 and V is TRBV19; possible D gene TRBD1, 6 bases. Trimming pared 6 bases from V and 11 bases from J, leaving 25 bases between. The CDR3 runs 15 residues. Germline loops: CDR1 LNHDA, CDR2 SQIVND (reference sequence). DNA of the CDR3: TGTGCCAGTAGCCGACGGGGCCATGGGGACAATGAGCAGTACTTC. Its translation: CASSRRGHGDNEQYF.

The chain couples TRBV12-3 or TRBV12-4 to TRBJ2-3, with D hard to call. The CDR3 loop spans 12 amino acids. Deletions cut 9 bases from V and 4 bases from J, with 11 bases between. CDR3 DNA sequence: TGTGCCAGTGAAAGAGACTCAGATACGCAGTATTTT. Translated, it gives CASERDSDTQYF.

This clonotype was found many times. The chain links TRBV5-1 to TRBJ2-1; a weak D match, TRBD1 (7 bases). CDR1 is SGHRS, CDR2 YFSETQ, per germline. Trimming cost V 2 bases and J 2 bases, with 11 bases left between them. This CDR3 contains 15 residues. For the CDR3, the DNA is TGCGCCAGCAGCTTCAGGGGGGACACCTACAATGAGCAGTTCTTC. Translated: CASSFRGDTYNEQFF.

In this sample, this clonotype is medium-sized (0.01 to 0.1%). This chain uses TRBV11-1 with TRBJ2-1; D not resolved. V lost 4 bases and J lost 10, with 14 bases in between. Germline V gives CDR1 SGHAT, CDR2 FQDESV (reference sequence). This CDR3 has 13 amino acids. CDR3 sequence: CASSSQVTVEQFF. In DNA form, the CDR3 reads TGTGCCAGCAGCTCGCAGGTTACCGTCGAGCAGTTCTTC. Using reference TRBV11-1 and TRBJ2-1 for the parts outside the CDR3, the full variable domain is EAEVAQSPRYKITEKSQAVAFWCDPISGHATLYWYRQILGQGPELLVQFQDESVVDDSQLPKDRFSAERLKGVDSTLKIQPAELGDSAMYLCASSSQVTVEQFFGPGTRLTVL.

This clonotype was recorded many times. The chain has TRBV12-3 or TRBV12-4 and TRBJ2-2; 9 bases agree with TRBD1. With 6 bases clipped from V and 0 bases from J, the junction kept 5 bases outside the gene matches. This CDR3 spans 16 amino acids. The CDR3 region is CASRSRQGANTGELFF. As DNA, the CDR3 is TGTGCCAGCAGGTCCCGACAGGGGGCGAACACCGGGGAGCTGTTTTTT.

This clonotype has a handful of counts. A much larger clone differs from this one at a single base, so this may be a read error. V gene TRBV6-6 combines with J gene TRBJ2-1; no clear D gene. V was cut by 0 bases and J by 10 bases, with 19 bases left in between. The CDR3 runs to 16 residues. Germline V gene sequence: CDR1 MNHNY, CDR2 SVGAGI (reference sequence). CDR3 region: CASSYSRPGLSYEQFF. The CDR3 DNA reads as TGTGCCAGCAGTTACTCGCGACCGGGCCTCTCCTACGAGCAGTTCTTC.